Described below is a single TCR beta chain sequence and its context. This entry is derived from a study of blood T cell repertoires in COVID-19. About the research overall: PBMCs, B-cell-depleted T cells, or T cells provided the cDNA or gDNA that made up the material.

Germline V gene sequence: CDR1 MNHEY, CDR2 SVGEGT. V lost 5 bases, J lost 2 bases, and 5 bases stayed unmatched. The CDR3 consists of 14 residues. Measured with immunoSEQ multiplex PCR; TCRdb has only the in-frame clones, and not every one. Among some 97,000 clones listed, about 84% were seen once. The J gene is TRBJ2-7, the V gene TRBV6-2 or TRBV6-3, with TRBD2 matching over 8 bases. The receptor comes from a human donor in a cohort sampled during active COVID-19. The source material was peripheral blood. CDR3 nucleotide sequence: TGTGCCAGCAGTCTAGCGGGTGCCCCCTACGAGCAGTACTTC. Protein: CASSLAGAPYEQYF.